These 20 T cell receptor beta chains came from one sample sequenced in a study of blood T cell repertoires in COVID-19. Clones were read by immunoSEQ multiplex PCR, and TCRdb kept only the in-frame ones, dropping some. Of fewer than 65,000 clones in the sample, approximately 85% are singletons; the top ten hold approximately 6.4%. The specimen sequenced was peripheral blood. The receptors originated from a man in his 60s with acute or convalescent COVID-19.

V usage is TRBV27 and J usage is TRBJ2-3; D may be TRBD1 (6 bases). V was shortened by 5 bases and J by 0 bases, with 12 bases between the two germline ends. The CDR3 length is 15 residues. Germline V gene sequence: CDR1 MNHEY, CDR2 SMNVEV (reference sequence). CDR3 region: CASSPGQWSTDTQYF. The CDR3 region has the DNA TGTGCCAGCAGTCCTGGACAGTGGAGCACAGATACGCAGTATTTT.

The chain joins TRBV18 to TRBJ2-1, with 8 bases fitting TRBD1. This CDR3 is 16 amino acids long. Losses at the gene ends were 8 bases for V and 1 base for J; bases not matched to a gene: 10. CDR1 is KGHSH, CDR2 LQKENI, per germline. CDR3 bases: TGTGCCAGCACCGGGACAGGCGGAGCTTCCTACAATGAGCAGTTCTTC. Protein product: CASTGTGGASYNEQFF.

V is TRBV2 and J is TRBJ2-7; the D gene is possibly TRBD1 (5 bases). From germline, CDR1 is SNHLY and CDR2 FYNNEI. Deletions cut 6 bases from V and 0 bases from J, with 12 bases between. The CDR3 totals 14 residues. CDR3 protein: CASRPRQPSYEQYF. For the CDR3, the DNA is TGTGCCAGCAGGCCTAGACAGCCCTCCTACGAGCAGTACTTC.

The V call is TRBV4-2, the J call TRBJ1-2; D is possibly TRBD1 (6 bases). Between the trimmed V and J ends, which lost 0 bases and 0 bases, there was a span of 17 bases. The germline CDR1 and CDR2 sequences are LGHNA and YNFKEQ. The CDR3 has 18 residues. This chain's CDR3 is CASSQEWDTNGANYGYTF. The CDR3 region has the DNA TGTGCCAGCAGCCAAGAGTGGGACACTAATGGGGCTAACTATGGCTACACCTTC.

This clone was recorded once. The V call is TRBV6-5, the J call TRBJ1-2; a possible D gene is TRBD1 (5 bases). Germline lookup yields CDR1 MNHEY and CDR2 SVGAGI. The V and J ends lost 6 bases and 4 bases respectively, with 12 bases between them. CDR3 length equals 13 residues. The CDR3 sequence is CASRPGPFYGYTF. CDR3 DNA sequence: TGTGCCAGCAGGCCAGGGCCTTTCTATGGCTACACCTTC.

The rearrangement links TRBV5-4 to TRBJ2-1; TRBD1 might be the D (6 bases). Germline V gene data show CDR1 as SGHNT and CDR2 as YYREEE (reference sequence). V was cut by 4 bases and J by 9 bases, with 11 bases left in between. This CDR3 has 12 residues. The CDR3 DNA sequence: TGTGCCAGCAGCCAGGGGTTTAGTGAGCAGTTCTTC. This codes for CASSQGFSEQFF.

The chain links TRBV5-1 to TRBJ1-4, with 9 bases matching TRBD1. The CDR3 extends over 15 amino acids. After removal of 4 bases from V and 5 bases from J, the junction contained 6 bases not matched to a gene. CDR1 SGHRS and CDR2 YFSETQ come from the germline V gene. For the CDR3, the DNA is TGCGCCAGCAGCGTAACAGGGGGCCGGAATGAAAAACTGTTTTTT. This translates into CASSVTGGRNEKLFF.

This chain connects TRBV19 to TRBJ2-2; 10 nucleotides match TRBD1. V lost 8 bases to trimming and J lost 5 bases; unmatched junction nucleotides: 5. The CDR3 sequence is 14 residues long. CDR1 is LNHDA and CDR2 is SQIVND in the germline V gene (reference sequence). Here the CDR3 DNA reads TGTGCCAGTCGGTGGGACAGGGGAACCGGGGAGCTGTTTTTT. Translating gives CASRWDRGTGELFF. Full variable domain (missing parts from reference TRBV19 and TRBJ2-2): DGGITQSPKYLFRKEGQNVTLSCEQNLNHDAMYWYRQDPGQGLRLIYYSQIVNDFQKGDIAEGYSVSREKKESFPLTVTSAQKNPTAFYLCASRWDRGTGELFFGEGSRLTVL.

The chain has TRBV5-1 and TRBJ2-1, with 9 bases fitting TRBD2. In germline, CDR1 is SGHRS, CDR2 YFSETQ. The CDR3 has 13 residues. V lost 0 bases and J lost 13; bases outside the gene matches: 5. CDR3 nucleotides: TGCGCCAGCAGCTTGGGTGGGGGGACTAGCCAGTTCTTC. Residues: CASSLGGGTSQFF.

The chain carries TRBV4-1 and TRBJ2-7, with TRBD2 matching 11 bases. Per germline, CDR1 MGHRA and CDR2 YSYEKL. The CDR3 is 16 residues long. The V and J ends lost 3 bases and 5 bases, in that order; junction bases with no gene match: 9. This CDR3 is CASSQGIAGGIHEQYF. The CDR3 DNA follows: TGCGCCAGCAGCCAGGGAATAGCGGGAGGGATCCACGAGCAGTACTTC.

The chain uses TRBV28 and TRBJ2-5, with 7 bases identical to TRBD1. V lost 2 bases to trimming and J lost 6 bases; unmatched junction nucleotides: 6. Germline V gene lookup returns CDR1 MDHEN and CDR2 SYDVKM. The CDR3 totals 14 residues. The CDR3 nucleotides are TGTGCCAGCAGTTTAGGGACAGCCAGCCAGACCCAGTACTTC. Encoded protein: CASSLGTASQTQYF. The full variable domain, with the rest looked up from reference TRBV28 and TRBJ2-5, is DVKVTQSSRYLVKRTGEKVFLECVQDMDHENMFWYRQDPGLGLRLIYFSYDVKMKEKGDIPEGYSVSREKKERFSLILESASTNQTSMYLCASSLGTASQTQYFGPGTRLLVL.

The chain links TRBV5-1 to TRBJ2-3; tentatively, D is TRBD1 (6 bases). V lost 0 bases, J lost 5 bases, and 22 bases lay in between. The CDR3 totals 18 residues. The germline gives CDR1 SGHRS, CDR2 YFSETQ. As DNA, the CDR3 is TGCGCCAGCAGCTTGGGTTTAGTACGCAGGGGAAGGGTAGATACGCAGTATTTT. It specifies CASSLGLVRRGRVDTQYF. Supplemented by reference TRBV5-1 and TRBJ2-3, the full variable domain reads KAGVTQTPRYLIKTRGQQVTLSCSPISGHRSVSWYQQTPGQGLQFLFEYFSETQRNKGNFPGRFSGRQFSNSRSEMNVSTLELGDSALYLCASSLGLVRRGRVDTQYFGPGTRLTVL.

The gene calls are TRBV10-2 and TRBJ1-1; possible D gene TRBD1, 5 bases. Germline CDR1 WSHSY, CDR2 SAAADI. CDR3 length: 13 residues. V was clipped by 6 bases and J by 3 bases, with 11 bases between them. CDR3 nucleotide sequence: TGCGCCAGCAGGCAGGGTGCTGACACTGAAGCTTTCTTT. This encodes CASRQGADTEAFF.

The chain combines TRBV3-1 (or the pseudogene TRBV3-2) with TRBJ2-1, with 7 bases matching TRBD2. This CDR3 region has 13 residues. CDR1 is LGHDT, CDR2 YNNKEL, per germline (reference sequence). The V gene end was trimmed by 6 bases and the J gene end by 6 bases; junction bases not matched to a gene: 5. CDR3 DNA: TGTGCCAGCAGGAGGGAGGGCGGCAATGAGCAGTTCTTC. It translates to CASRREGGNEQFF.

V usage is TRBV2 and J usage is TRBJ2-5, with D tentatively TRBD1 (6 bases). Trimming pared 6 bases from V and 9 bases from J, leaving 26 bases between. Germline V gene data show CDR1 as SNHLY and CDR2 as FYNNEI. CDR3 length: 16 amino acids. The CDR3 DNA is TGTGCCAGCAGCCGAGAAGGTAGACAGGACCTTTCGTCCCAGTACTTC. It codes for CASSREGRQDLSSQYF.

The V gene is TRBV7-3, the J gene TRBJ2-5; 11 nucleotides agree with TRBD2. CDR3 length equals 15 residues. CDR1 is SGHTA, CDR2 FQGTGA, per germline. The V and J ends lost 0 bases and 4 bases, in that order; junction bases with no gene match: 1. The CDR3 spells CASSLTGTSGETQYF. CDR3 bases: TGTGCCAGCAGCTTAACGGGGACTAGCGGAGAGACCCAGTACTTC.

This clone has just one count. This chain connects TRBV11-2 to TRBJ2-1; a possible D gene is TRBD2 (6 bases). There are 15 residues in the CDR3. Germline V lookup: CDR1 SGHAT, CDR2 FQNNGV. The V end lost 2 bases, the J end lost 7 bases, and 15 bases lay between the germline ends. The CDR3 here is CASSLSREPGNEQFF. The DNA of the CDR3 is TGTGCCAGCAGCTTAAGTCGGGAGCCCGGGAATGAGCAGTTCTTC.

This chain links TRBV9 with TRBJ2-4; possibly TRBD1 for D (5 bases). V lost 0 bases and J 5 bases, leaving 15 bases between the germline ends. Germline lookup yields CDR1 SGDLS and CDR2 YYNGEE. This CDR3 region has 16 residues. The CDR3 sequence: CASSVGGQGKQNIQYF. The CDR3 region has the DNA TGTGCCAGCAGCGTAGGTGGTCAGGGAAAGCAAAACATTCAGTACTTC. The full variable domain, its missing parts supplied by reference TRBV9 and TRBJ2-4, is DSGVTQTPKHLITATGQRVTLRCSPRSGDLSVYWYQQSLDQGLQFLIQYYNGEERAKGNILERFSAQQFPDLHSELNLSSLELGDSALYFCASSVGGQGKQNIQYFGAGTRLSVL.

Turning to this clone: This sample includes further DNA sequences coding for the same CDR3. The rearrangement links TRBV4-1 to TRBJ1-1, with D perhaps TRBD1 (5 bases). Germline V gene data show CDR1 as MGHRA and CDR2 as YSYEKL. The CDR3 extends over 14 amino acids. V shed 4 bases and J shed 1 base, with 10 bases lying between them. CDR3 sequence reads: CASSPIRGNTEAFF. The CDR3 bases are TGCGCCAGCAGCCCCATTAGGGGGAACACTGAAGCTTTCTTT.

V is TRBV28 and J is TRBJ1-1, with 7 positions matching TRBD1. Losses at the gene ends were 6 bases for V and 7 bases for J; bases not matched to a gene: 14. The germline V gene has CDR1 MDHEN and CDR2 SYDVKM. The CDR3 is 15 residues long. Written as DNA, the CDR3 is TGTGCCAGCAGCACATTACAGGGGACAGATATTGAAGCTTTCTTT. This codes for CASSTLQGTDIEAFF.